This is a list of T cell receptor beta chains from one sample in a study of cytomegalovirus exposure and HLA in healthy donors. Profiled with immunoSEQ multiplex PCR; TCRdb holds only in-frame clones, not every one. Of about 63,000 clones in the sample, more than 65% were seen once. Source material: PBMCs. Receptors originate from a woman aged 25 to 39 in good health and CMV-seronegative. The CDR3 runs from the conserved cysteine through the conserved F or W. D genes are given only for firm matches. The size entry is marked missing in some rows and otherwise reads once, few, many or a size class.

DNA: TGTGCCAGCAGCCCACCGGGACAGGGATCCCACGAGCAGTACTTC; CDR3: CASSPPGQGSHEQYF; D: TRBD1; size: -; V: TRBV9; J: TRBJ2-7
DNA: TGTGCAAACGGACAGGGGGGAGGCAATCAGCCCCAGCATTTT; CDR3: CANGQGGGNQPQHF; D: TRBD1; size: -; V: TRBV2; J: TRBJ1-5
DNA: TGTGCCAGCAGCTACCTTACTTTGAGCACCGGGGAGCTGTTTTTT; CDR3: CASSYLTLSTGELFF; D: -; size: -; V: TRBV5-6; J: TRBJ2-2
DNA: TGCGCCAGCAGCCAAGATCAAGGTTTGAACAGCTTCTATGGCTACACCTTC; CDR3: CASSQDQGLNSFYGYTF; D: -; size: -; V: TRBV4-3; J: TRBJ1-2
DNA: TGTGCCAGCAGCGAGGTAACTCAAGAGACCCAGTACTTC; CDR3: CASSEVTQETQYF; D: -; size: -; V: TRBV28; J: TRBJ2-5
DNA: TGTGCCACCAGCAGAGAGCTCGGGGGCTCTGGAAACACCATATATTTT; CDR3: CATSRELGGSGNTIYF; D: -; size: -; V: TRBV15; J: TRBJ1-3
DNA: TGTGCCAGCAGCGTAGGGACTAGCAGCGACGAGCAGTACTTC; CDR3: CASSVGTSSDEQYF; D: TRBD2; size: -; V: TRBV9; J: TRBJ2-7
DNA: TGTGCCTGGAGTACCCTAGCGGGAGAAGCAGATACGCAGTATTTT; CDR3: CAWSTLAGEADTQYF; D: TRBD2; size: -; V: TRBV30; J: TRBJ2-3
DNA: TGTGCCAGTAGCGGCGGGGGCAGTGGAAACACCATATATTTT; CDR3: CASSGGGSGNTIYF; D: -; size: -; V: TRBV19; J: TRBJ1-3
DNA: TGCACCAGCAGCCAAGAAAAGGGGAAGCGGGACGAGCAGTACTTC; CDR3: CTSSQEKGKRDEQYF; D: -; size: -; V: TRBV1; J: TRBJ2-7
DNA: TGTGCCTGGTGGGATACAGGGAAAGGGGAAGAGACCCAGTACTTC; CDR3: CAWWDTGKGEETQYF; D: -; size: -; V: TRBV30; J: TRBJ2-5
DNA: TGTGCCAGCAGCCCTATGACACTGACAGATGGCTATGGCTACACCTTC; CDR3: CASSPMTLTDGYGYTF; D: -; size: -; V: TRBV5-6; J: TRBJ1-2
DNA: TGTGCTAGCAGCTTAGACAGGGGAGCGGAGACCCAGTACTTC; CDR3: CASSLDRGAETQYF; D: TRBD1; size: -; V: TRBV7-7; J: TRBJ2-5
DNA: TGTGCTAGCAGCTTAGGGCAGGGAACAGATACGCAGTATTTT; CDR3: CASSLGQGTDTQYF; D: -; size: -; V: TRBV7-7; J: TRBJ2-3
DNA: TGTGCTAGTGGTTGGGGGGAAACTAGCACAGATACGCAGTATTTT; CDR3: CASGWGETSTDTQYF; D: -; size: -; V: TRBV12-5; J: TRBJ2-3
DNA: TGTGCCAGCAGCTCGGGACTAGCGGATTCCTACAATGAGCAGTTCTTC; CDR3: CASSSGLADSYNEQFF; D: TRBD2; size: -; V: TRBV11-2; J: TRBJ2-1
DNA: TGTGCCATCAGTGAGTCCCCCGCGCGTGGCTACACCTTC; CDR3: CAISESPARGYTF; D: -; size: -; V: TRBV10-3; J: TRBJ1-2
DNA: TGCGCCAGCAGCGGACAGGGGCCCCAGGGAACCGGGGAGCTGTTTTTT; CDR3: CASSGQGPQGTGELFF; D: TRBD1; size: -; V: TRBV5-1; J: TRBJ2-2
DNA: TGTGCCAGCAGCCCGGGGGGGCGGGAAGAGACCCAGTACTTC; CDR3: CASSPGGREETQYF; D: TRBD2; size: -; V: TRBV5-6; J: TRBJ2-5
DNA: TGCGCCAGCAGCCAAGCTCCCGGCTACGAGCAGTACTTC; CDR3: CASSQAPGYEQYF; D: -; size: once; V: TRBV4-3; J: TRBJ2-7
DNA: TGTGCCAGCAGCTCCACAGGGTACGCGTTGGGTGAGCAGTACTTC; CDR3: CASSSTGYALGEQYF; D: -; size: -; V: TRBV5-4; J: TRBJ2-7
DNA: TGTGCCTGGAGTGGAAGCGGGGGCGCAGATACGCAGTATTTT; CDR3: CAWSGSGGADTQYF; D: TRBD2; size: -; V: TRBV30; J: TRBJ2-3
DNA: TGTGCCAGCAGCGTGAACCCGGGACAGGGGGCAACTAATGAAAAACTGTTTTTT; CDR3: CASSVNPGQGATNEKLFF; D: TRBD1; size: -; V: TRBV9; J: TRBJ1-4
DNA: TGTGCCAGCAGTTTTCGACAGGGTTTTACTGAAGCTTTCTTT; CDR3: CASSFRQGFTEAFF; D: TRBD1; size: -; V: TRBV28; J: TRBJ1-1
DNA: TGTGCCAGCAGTTCCATGGGTGAGGGGGCATACGAGCAGTACTTC; CDR3: CASSSMGEGAYEQYF; D: TRBD1; size: -; V: TRBV27; J: TRBJ2-7
DNA: TGTTCCAGCAGCGGGACACTGATCGTCGGCTACACCTTC; CDR3: CSSSGTLIVGYTF; D: -; size: once; V: TRBV7-9; J: TRBJ1-2
DNA: TGTGCCAGCAGCTTAGCGACAGGGGAAACTGAAGCTTTCTTT; CDR3: CASSLATGETEAFF; D: TRBD1; size: once; V: TRBV11-2; J: TRBJ1-1
DNA: TGTGCCAGCAGCTTAGTGGATGCGGGTCGTCTTGACAGGGCCCAGCCCCAGCATTTT; CDR3: CASSLVDAGRLDRAQPQHF; D: TRBD1; size: -; V: TRBV7-8; J: TRBJ1-5
DNA: TGTGCCAGCTCACTTGGAGGGACAGGGCCTGGAAACACCATATATTTT; CDR3: CASSLGGTGPGNTIYF; D: TRBD1; size: -; V: TRBV18; J: TRBJ1-3
DNA: TGCAGCGTTGAAGGGGAGGAAGGCGGGCTGTACAATGAGCAGTTCTTC; CDR3: CSVEGEEGGLYNEQFF; D: -; size: -; V: TRBV29-1; J: TRBJ2-1
DNA: TGTGCCAGCTCACCCTCGACAGGGATGAACACTGAAGCTTTCTTT; CDR3: CASSPSTGMNTEAFF; D: TRBD1; size: -; V: TRBV18; J: TRBJ1-1
DNA: TGTGCCAGCAGGCGGGGTGGCAGGGGGGAAGAGACCCAGTACTTC; CDR3: CASRRGGRGEETQYF; D: -; size: -; V: TRBV7-9; J: TRBJ2-5
DNA: TGCGCCAGCAGCCAAGGGGGGAACAGGGGCTCCGGAAATCAGCCCCAGCATTTT; CDR3: CASSQGGNRGSGNQPQHF; D: TRBD1; size: -; V: TRBV4-1; J: TRBJ1-5
DNA: TGTGCCAGTAGTATCGGGACAGGGGAGTTAGAGACCCAGTACTTC; CDR3: CASSIGTGELETQYF; D: TRBD1; size: -; V: TRBV19; J: TRBJ2-5
DNA: TGTGCCAGCAGCCTCCCAAGCGCCTCCTACAATGAGCAGTTCTTC; CDR3: CASSLPSASYNEQFF; D: -; size: -; V: TRBV4-2; J: TRBJ2-1
DNA: TGTGCCACCTCCGGACTAGCGGGAGCGGGGGAGACCCAGTACTTC; CDR3: CATSGLAGAGETQYF; D: TRBD2; size: -; V: TRBV5-4; J: TRBJ2-5
DNA: TGTGCCAGCAGTTTCCCCGGGGATGGCTACACCTTC; CDR3: CASSFPGDGYTF; D: -; size: -; V: TRBV27; J: TRBJ1-2
DNA: TGTGCCAGCTCACTCCTAACTAACAGGGGGAATGAAAAACTGTTTTTT; CDR3: CASSLLTNRGNEKLFF; D: TRBD1; size: -; V: TRBV18; J: TRBJ1-4
DNA: TGTGCCAGCGCCGGGCGGGAGTATAACACCGGGGAGCTGTTTTTT; CDR3: CASAGREYNTGELFF; D: TRBD2; size: -; V: TRBV9; J: TRBJ2-2
DNA: TGTGCCAGCAGCTTGGCCGGGACACTATATGGCTACACCTTC; CDR3: CASSLAGTLYGYTF; D: -; size: -; V: TRBV5-4; J: TRBJ1-2
DNA: TGTGCCAGCAGCTTGTTGAATACTGCAACTAATGAAAAACTGTTTTTT; CDR3: CASSLLNTATNEKLFF; D: -; size: -; V: TRBV5-6; J: TRBJ1-4
DNA: TGCGCCAGCAGCTCGACAGGGGGCACTGAAGCTTTCTTT; CDR3: CASSSTGGTEAFF; D: TRBD1; size: -; V: TRBV5-1; J: TRBJ1-1
DNA: TGTGCCAGCAGCCCCAGCCTAGCGGGGGGCAATGAGCAGTTCTTC; CDR3: CASSPSLAGGNEQFF; D: TRBD2; size: -; V: TRBV6-5; J: TRBJ2-1
DNA: TGTGCCAGCAGTGAAGCGCTTCCAGGGTGGGGTAACACTGAAGCTTTCTTT; CDR3: CASSEALPGWGNTEAFF; D: -; size: -; V: TRBV6-1; J: TRBJ1-1
DNA: TGTGCCAGCAGCTTCTCGGGGGATACGCAGTATTTT; CDR3: CASSFSGDTQYF; D: -; size: -; V: TRBV7-8; J: TRBJ2-3
DNA: TGTGCCAGCACCGGTTTACGGGGCGGGAGCTCCTATAATTCACCCCTCCACTTT; CDR3: CASTGLRGGSSYNSPLHF; D: -; size: -; V: TRBV28; J: TRBJ1-6
DNA: TGTGCCAGCAGTGAAGGTCCTAGCGGCGGGGCAGATACGCAGTATTTT; CDR3: CASSEGPSGGADTQYF; D: TRBD2; size: -; V: TRBV2; J: TRBJ2-3
DNA: TGTGCCAGCCGCACAGCGGACACTGAAGCTTTCTTT; CDR3: CASRTADTEAFF; D: -; size: -; V: TRBV28; J: TRBJ1-1
DNA: TGTGCTAGTGGTGTGGGACTCCCACCTAACGAGCAGTACTTC; CDR3: CASGVGLPPNEQYF; D: -; size: -; V: TRBV12-5; J: TRBJ2-7
DNA: TGTGCCAGCAGTGAAACAGGGAGCTCCTACAATGAGCAGTTCTTC; CDR3: CASSETGSSYNEQFF; D: -; size: few; V: TRBV6-1; J: TRBJ2-1
DNA: TGTGCCAGCAGCTCTTCTTACTCCTACAATGAGCAGTTCTTC; CDR3: CASSSSYSYNEQFF; D: -; size: -; V: TRBV11-3; J: TRBJ2-1
DNA: TGTGCCAGTAGTATAAAACGGGGGGGTATCTTAGGAGAGACCCAGTACTTC; CDR3: CASSIKRGGILGETQYF; D: TRBD2; size: few; V: TRBV19; J: TRBJ2-5
DNA: TGTGCCAGCAATTGGGGAGGGCCCAACAATGAGCAGTTCTTC; CDR3: CASNWGGPNNEQFF; D: TRBD2; size: few; V: TRBV27; J: TRBJ2-1
DNA: TGTGCCAGCAGTCGTGGGGGGATCAGCTCTGGGGCCAACGTCCTGACTTTC; CDR3: CASSRGGISSGANVLTF; D: -; size: few; V: TRBV28; J: TRBJ2-6